The 21 T cell receptor beta chains given below trace back to one sample, sequenced in a study of shared clonotypes between healthy human individuals. Only in-frame clones appear in the TCRdb table, and some are missing; sequencing was by immunoSEQ multiplex PCR. Of around 640,000 clones listed, approximately 96% are singletons. It was CD45RO-negative cells, positively selected for CCR7, that made up naive CD8 cells, with terminally differentiated effector memory CD45RA+ cells excluded. The sequencing input was naive CD8+ T cells sorted from blood. The receptors stem from a woman in her twenties or thirties in good health.

CDR3 sequence reads: CASTPGGGGEQYF. The CDR3 DNA is TGTGCCAGCACCCCGGGCGGAGGCGGCGAGCAGTACTTC. This chain joins TRBV7-9 and TRBJ2-7; D perhaps matches TRBD2 (5 bases). CDR1 is SEHNR and CDR2 is FQNEAQ in the germline V gene (reference sequence). V shed 7 bases and J shed 6 bases, with 16 bases lying between them. This CDR3 spans 13 amino acids.

This chain uses TRBV13 with TRBJ2-1; a possible D gene is TRBD2 (7 bases). V shed 1 base and J shed 3 bases, with 16 bases lying between them. CDR3 size: 17 residues. CDR1 is PRHDT and CDR2 is FYEKMQ in the germline V gene (reference sequence). The CDR3 spells CASSLEVGGALYNEQFF. CDR3 nucleotides: TGTGCCAGCAGCTTAGAGGTTGGGGGGGCCCTCTACAATGAGCAGTTCTTC.

A word on this clone: One end of the junction varies from germline; a read error may be responsible. The chain uses TRBV2 and TRBJ1-1, with D hard to call. The CDR3 totals 8 residues. Per the germline V gene, CDR1 is SNHLY and CDR2 is FYNNEI. CDR3 region: CASTEAFF. CDR3 sequence (DNA): TGTGCCAGCACTGAAGCTTTCTTT.

The genes are TRBV10-3 and TRBJ2-2; TRBD2 aligns across 7 bases. This CDR3 has 16 residues. Losses at the gene ends were 0 bases for V and 3 bases for J; bases not matched to a gene: 4. Germline loops: CDR1 ENHRY, CDR2 SYGVKD. The DNA of the CDR3 is TGTGCCATCAGTGAGTCTGGACTAGTAGACACCGGGGAGCTGTTTTTT. Translated, it gives CAISESGLVDTGELFF.

This chain links TRBV5-4 with TRBJ1-2, with a tentative D call TRBD1 (5 bases). This CDR3 is 14 amino acids long. Germline V gene lookup returns CDR1 SGHNT and CDR2 YYREEE (reference sequence). V lost 4 bases to trimming and J lost 6 bases, with 16 bases between them. DNA for the CDR3: TGTGCCAGCAGCCGGTCGGGGGTATCAGATGGCTACACCTTC. This sequence encodes CASSRSGVSDGYTF.

The rearrangement links TRBV5-5 to TRBJ2-7; no definite D call. CDR3 size: 13 residues. The ends were cut back, 4 bases at V and 4 bases at J, with 12 bases in the middle. In germline, CDR1 is SGHKS, CDR2 YYEKEE (reference sequence). The DNA of the CDR3 is TGTGCCAGCAGCCCAACGGGCCCTTACGAGCAGTACTTC. This encodes CASSPTGPYEQYF.

CDR3 protein: CASSPGLAEQFF. CDR3 bases: TGTGCCAGCAGCCCCGGACTAGCGGAGCAGTTCTTC. This chain links TRBV11-2 with TRBJ2-1, with 9 bases matching TRBD2. Per germline, CDR1 SGHAT and CDR2 FQNNGV. V was pared by 5 bases and J by 10 bases, with 3 bases of the junction left unmatched. This CDR3 is 12 amino acids long.

The genes are TRBV29-1 and TRBJ2-2, with D uncertain. Germline V gene data show CDR1 as SQVTM and CDR2 as ANQGSEA. The CDR3 spans 11 residues. Trimming left V 4 bases short and J 6 bases short, with 6 bases between. DNA of the CDR3: TGCAGCGTTGCAGTGGCCGGGGAGCTGTTTTTT. Its translation is CSVAVAGELFF.

This chain links TRBV2 with TRBJ2-5; the D is unclear. The CDR3 contains 15 residues. CDR1 SNHLY and CDR2 FYNNEI come from the germline V gene. Trimming shortened V by 6 bases and J by 5 bases, and 19 bases separated the two germline ends. This chain's CDR3 is CASSPSRGTGETQYF. Written as DNA, the CDR3 is TGTGCCAGCAGCCCGAGTAGAGGTACCGGGGAGACCCAGTACTTC.

The chain is built from TRBV5-4 and TRBJ2-3; 12 bases fit TRBD1. V shed 4 bases and J 0 bases; nucleotides not matched to a gene: 12. Germline V gene lookup returns CDR1 SGHNT and CDR2 YYREEE (reference sequence). This CDR3 spans 19 amino acids. Here the CDR3 reads CASSHPGTGGAGSTDTQYF. The CDR3 bases are TGTGCCAGCAGCCATCCCGGGACAGGGGGCGCGGGGAGCACAGATACGCAGTATTTT.

V and J are TRBV28 and TRBJ1-4; D not resolved. V lost 8 bases and J 3 bases, leaving 22 bases between the germline ends. The CDR3 is 17 amino acids. CDR1 and CDR2 from the germline V gene are MDHEN and SYDVKM. As DNA, the CDR3 is TGTGCCAGCTCCCAGGAGGGCCGCTTTACATCTAATGAAAAACTGTTTTTT. Amino acid sequence: CASSQEGRFTSNEKLFF.

The CDR3 spells CASSLGEGEQYF. The CDR3, as DNA: TGTGCCAGCAGCTTAGGCGAGGGCGAGCAGTACTTC. This chain connects TRBV13 to TRBJ2-7; D possibly corresponds to TRBD2 (5 bases). Germline CDR1 reads PRHDT; CDR2 reads FYEKMQ (reference sequence). The CDR3 length is 12 residues. V was cut by 0 bases and J by 6 bases, with 6 bases left in between.

V is TRBV7-8 and J is TRBJ1-4; 10 positions agree with TRBD1. The CDR3 runs 16 residues. Per the germline V gene, CDR1 is SGHVS and CDR2 is FQNEAQ. Trimming cost V 2 bases and J 10 bases; bases outside gene matches: 10. CDR3 region: CASSLSGTGDKRKLFF. CDR3 nucleotide sequence: TGTGCCAGCAGCTTATCTGGGACAGGGGACAAGAGAAAACTGTTTTTT. Together with reference TRBV7-8 and TRBJ1-4, the CDR3 gives the full variable domain: GAGVSQSPRYKVAKRGQDVALRCDPISGHVSLFWYQQALGQGPEFLTYFQNEAQLDKSGLPSDRFFAERPEGSVSTLKIQRTQQEDSAVYLCASSLSGTGDKRKLFFGSGTQLSVL.

This sequence joins TRBV5-4 and TRBJ2-3, with D unclear. Looked up from germline, CDR1 is SGHNT and CDR2 is YYREEE (reference sequence). The CDR3 length is 14 residues. Deletions cut 2 bases from V and 6 bases from J, with 13 bases between. CDR3 amino acids: CASSFYSLDDTQYF. DNA of the CDR3: TGTGCCAGCAGCTTTTACAGCCTTGACGATACGCAGTATTTT.

V and J are TRBV27 and TRBJ2-2; D might be TRBD2 (6 bases). V lost 5 bases and J 1 base, leaving 17 bases between the germline ends. The CDR3 length is 17 residues. Germline V gene lookup returns CDR1 MNHEY and CDR2 SMNVEV (reference sequence). The CDR3 here is CASSAYPGLLNTGELFF. DNA for the CDR3: TGTGCCAGCAGTGCATACCCGGGACTCTTGAACACCGGGGAGCTGTTTTTT.

This chain connects TRBV5-6 to TRBJ2-1, with 13 positions matching TRBD2. CDR3 size: 16 residues. J was trimmed by 5 bases and V by 0 bases; bases with no gene match: 2. Looked up from germline, CDR1 is SGHDT and CDR2 is YYEEEE. CDR3: CASSLEGTSGNNEQFF. The CDR3 DNA sequence: TGTGCCAGCAGCTTGGAGGGGACTAGCGGGAACAATGAGCAGTTCTTC.

The CDR3 reads CATGQGSTEAFF. The CDR3 coding sequence is TGTGCCACCGGACAGGGTAGCACTGAAGCTTTCTTT. The chain uses TRBV21-1 and TRBJ1-1; TRBD1, the table's D call, lacks a check against the DNA. TRBV21-1 is tagged as a pseudogene. The CDR3 totals 12 residues.

J is TRBJ1-1 and V is TRBV7-9, with D unresolved. Germline V CDR1 and CDR2: SEHNR, FQNEAQ (reference sequence). The V and J ends lost 1 base and 6 bases respectively, with 6 bases between them. The CDR3 runs to 12 residues. This CDR3 reads CASSLVVSEAFF. For the CDR3, the DNA is TGTGCCAGCAGCTTAGTAGTCTCTGAAGCTTTCTTT.

The DNA for the CDR3 is TGCGCCAGCACGGGACTAGGGTTGGACGAGCAGTACTTC. Translation: CASTGLGLDEQYF. This chain links TRBV5-1 with TRBJ2-7, with 8 bases lining up with TRBD2. CDR1 SGHRS and CDR2 YFSETQ come from the germline V gene. The junction had 7 bases not matched to a gene; V was cut back by 6 bases and J by 5 bases. The CDR3 runs to 13 residues.

On this clone itself: At the DNA level, this CDR3 is encoded by other sequences in the same sample as well. This chain uses TRBV27 with TRBJ2-7; 8 bases are a match to TRBD2. The germline V gene encodes CDR1 MNHEY and CDR2 SMNVEV (reference sequence). The CDR3 runs 14 residues. Losses at the gene ends were 3 bases for V and 1 base for J; bases not matched to a gene: 2. CDR3 loop: CASSFASGSYEQYF. The CDR3 DNA follows: TGTGCCAGCAGTTTTGCTAGCGGGTCCTACGAGCAGTACTTC.

The chain joins TRBV13 to TRBJ2-3, with D possibly matching TRBD2 (6 bases). The CDR3 runs 14 residues. Trimming left V 4 bases short and J 0 bases short, with 8 bases between. In germline, CDR1 is PRHDT, CDR2 FYEKMQ (reference sequence). CDR3 residues: CASSSRGSTDTQYF. CDR3 bases: TGTGCCAGCAGCTCACGGGGGAGCACAGATACGCAGTATTTT.